These T cell receptor beta chains were read from a single sample in a study. TCRdb re-derived calls from the RT-PCR reads in MiXCR, one entry per CDR3 protein. The profile covers about 700,000 distinct CDR3 sequences, with approximately 15% appearing a single time and 3% to 4.5% taken by the ten largest. The sequencing input was memory CD4+ T cells from blood. Receptors originate from a female donor in good health, serving as a healthy control. The conserved cysteine and the conserved F or W are not part of the CDR3 here. Clone size is given for some rows only: seen once, a few or many times, or a class if the clone is expanded.

J	size	V	CDR3
TRBJ1-5	few	TRBV7-2	ASSSGTEARPQH
TRBJ1-2	many	TRBV20-1	SARVDGILYT
TRBJ2-5	-	TRBV29-1	SVSRDRGETQY
TRBJ1-1	few	TRBV30	AWRPPGQGATEAF
TRBJ2-1	few	TRBV27	ASRNSYNEQF
TRBJ1-1	many	TRBV7-2	ASSLGWGGGAEAF
TRBJ1-1	-	TRBV5-1	ASSDQGSAEAF
TRBJ2-7	many	TRBV20-1	SARLAGGPHEQY
TRBJ1-2	-	TRBV4-1	ASSQEQLGRTT
TRBJ1-2	-	TRBV6-5	ASSYSSLDSNGYT
TRBJ2-2	-	TRBV27	ASSLKFLENTGELF
TRBJ1-4	-	TRBV25-1	ASRQGNEKLF
TRBJ1-1	-	TRBV7-2	ASSSFRRSNTEAF
TRBJ2-6	many	TRBV7-2	ASSAYRGGGSGANVLT
TRBJ1-2	many	TRBV20-1	SAPKARDRAYGYT
TRBJ2-7	few	TRBV28	ASLDGTGPLGPYEQY
TRBJ2-3	-	TRBV28	ASLSGEGTDTQY
TRBJ2-7	many	TRBV12-3/TRBV12-4	ASSPGLEQY
TRBJ1-3	-	TRBV10-3	ASSGTGQFSGNTIY
TRBJ1-2	many	TRBV6-5	ASRPLTGANYGYT
TRBJ2-3	few	TRBV7-9	ASSDRGPDTQY
TRBJ1-1	-	TRBV6-6	ASTSWDMNTEAF
TRBJ2-5	-	TRBV5-1	ASSFGGPIETQY
TRBJ2-1	few	TRBV20-1	SASRLAGDNEQF
TRBJ2-2	many	TRBV12-3/TRBV12-4	ASSLRLANTGELF
TRBJ2-5	-	TRBV7-8	ASSRDRRGREETQY
TRBJ2-1	few	TRBV20-1	SARDLIEREYNEQF
TRBJ2-2	-	TRBV12-3/TRBV12-4	ASGFRVAGFTGELF
TRBJ2-7	many	TRBV4-2	ASSHNSGSSYEQY
TRBJ2-1	few	TRBV20-1	SARAVLVPKTDNEQF
TRBJ1-5	-	TRBV2	ASGGGQGLNENQPQH
TRBJ2-2	-	TRBV7-2	ASSQTSGRVNTGELF
TRBJ2-5	few	TRBV10-3	AISDDRGETQY
TRBJ2-2	-	TRBV20-1	SANRQVGELF
TRBJ2-7	many	TRBV7-2	ASSFWTGDYEQY
TRBJ1-2	many	TRBV29-1	SVVSGTDDQGYT
TRBJ1-5	few	TRBV5-6	ASNRRGGGQPQH
TRBJ2-2	many	TRBV5-6	ASSQGVEGLGTGELF
TRBJ1-4	-	TRBV6-2/TRBV6-3	ASRALLYEKLF
TRBJ1-3	few	TRBV18	ASSPTGSGPGNTIY
TRBJ1-1	many	TRBV5-1	ASSSQNTEAF
TRBJ1-1	many	TRBV7-9	ASSVQGGTEAF